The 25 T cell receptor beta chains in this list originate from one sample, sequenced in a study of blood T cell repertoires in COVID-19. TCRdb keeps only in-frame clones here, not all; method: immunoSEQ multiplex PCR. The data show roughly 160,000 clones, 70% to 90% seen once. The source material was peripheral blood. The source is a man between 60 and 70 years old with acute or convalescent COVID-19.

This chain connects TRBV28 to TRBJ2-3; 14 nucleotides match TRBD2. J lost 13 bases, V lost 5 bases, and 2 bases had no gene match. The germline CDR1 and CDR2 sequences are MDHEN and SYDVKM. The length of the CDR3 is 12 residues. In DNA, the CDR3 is TGTGCCAGCAGTAAGGGACTAGCGGGGGAGTATTTT. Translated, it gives CASSKGLAGEYF. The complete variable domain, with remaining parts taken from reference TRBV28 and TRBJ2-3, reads DVKVTQSSRYLVKRTGEKVFLECVQDMDHENMFWYRQDPGLGLRLIYFSYDVKMKEKGDIPEGYSVSREKKERFSLILESASTNQTSMYLCASSKGLAGEYFGPGTRLTVL.

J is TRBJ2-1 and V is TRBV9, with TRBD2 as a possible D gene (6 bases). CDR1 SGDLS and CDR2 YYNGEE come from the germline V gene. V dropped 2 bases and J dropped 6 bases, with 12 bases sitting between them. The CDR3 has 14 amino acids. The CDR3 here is CASSVTTSANEQFF. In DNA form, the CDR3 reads TGTGCCAGCAGCGTGACGACTAGTGCCAATGAGCAGTTCTTC.

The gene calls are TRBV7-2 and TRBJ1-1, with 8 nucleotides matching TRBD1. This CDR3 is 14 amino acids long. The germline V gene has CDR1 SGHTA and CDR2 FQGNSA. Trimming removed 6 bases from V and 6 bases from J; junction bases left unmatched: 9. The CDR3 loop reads CASSPRTGLAEAFF. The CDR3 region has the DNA TGTGCCAGCAGTCCTCGGACAGGGTTGGCTGAAGCTTTCTTT.

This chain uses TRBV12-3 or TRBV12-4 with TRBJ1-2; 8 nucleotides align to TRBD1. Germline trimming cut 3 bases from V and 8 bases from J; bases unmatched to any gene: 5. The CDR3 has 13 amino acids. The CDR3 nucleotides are TGTGCCAGCAGTTTTGGACAGGGAGAGGGCTACACCTTC. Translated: CASSFGQGEGYTF.

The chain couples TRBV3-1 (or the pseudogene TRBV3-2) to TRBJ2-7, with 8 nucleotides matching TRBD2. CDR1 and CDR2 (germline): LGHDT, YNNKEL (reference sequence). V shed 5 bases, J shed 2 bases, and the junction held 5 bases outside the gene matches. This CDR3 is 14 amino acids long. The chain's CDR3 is CASSSRLAPYEQYF. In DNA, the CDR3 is TGTGCCAGCAGCTCACGACTAGCGCCCTACGAGCAGTACTTC.

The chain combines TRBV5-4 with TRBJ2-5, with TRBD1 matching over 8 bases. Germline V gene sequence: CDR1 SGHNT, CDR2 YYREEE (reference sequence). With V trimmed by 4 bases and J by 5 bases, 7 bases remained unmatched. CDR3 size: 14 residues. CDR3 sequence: CASSLTGGDETQYF. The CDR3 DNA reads TGTGCCAGCAGCCTAACAGGGGGAGATGAGACCCAGTACTTC.

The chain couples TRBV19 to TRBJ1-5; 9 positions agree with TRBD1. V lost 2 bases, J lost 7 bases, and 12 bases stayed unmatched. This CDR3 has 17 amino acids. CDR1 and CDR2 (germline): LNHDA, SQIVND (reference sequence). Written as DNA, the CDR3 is TGTGCCAGTAGTATATGGGGACAGGGTAGCCGGGGGCAGCCCCAGCATTTT. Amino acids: CASSIWGQGSRGQPQHF.

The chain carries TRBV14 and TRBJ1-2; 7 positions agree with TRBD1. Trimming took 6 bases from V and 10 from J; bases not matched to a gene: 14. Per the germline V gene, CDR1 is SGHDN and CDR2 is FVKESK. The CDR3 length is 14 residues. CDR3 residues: CASSRKGAGFDYTF. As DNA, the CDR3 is TGTGCCAGCAGTCGCAAGGGGGCAGGGTTTGACTACACCTTC.

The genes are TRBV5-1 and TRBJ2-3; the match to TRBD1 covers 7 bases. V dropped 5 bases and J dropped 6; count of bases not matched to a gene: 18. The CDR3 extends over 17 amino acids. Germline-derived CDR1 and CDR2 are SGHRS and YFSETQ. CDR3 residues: CASRRTPGGEASDTQYF. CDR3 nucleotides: TGCGCCAGCAGACGAACCCCAGGGGGAGAGGCTTCCGATACGCAGTATTTT.

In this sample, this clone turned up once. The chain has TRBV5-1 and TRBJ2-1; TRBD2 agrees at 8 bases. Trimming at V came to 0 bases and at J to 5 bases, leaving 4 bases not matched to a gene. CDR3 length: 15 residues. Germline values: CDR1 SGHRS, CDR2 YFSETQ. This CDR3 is CASSLGLAQHNEQFF. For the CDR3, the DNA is TGCGCCAGCAGCTTGGGACTAGCGCAGCACAATGAGCAGTTCTTC.

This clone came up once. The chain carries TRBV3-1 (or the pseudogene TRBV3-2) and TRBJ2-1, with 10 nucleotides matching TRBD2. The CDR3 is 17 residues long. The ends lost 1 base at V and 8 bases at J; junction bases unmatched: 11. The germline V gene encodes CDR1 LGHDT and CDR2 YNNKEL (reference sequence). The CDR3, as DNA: TGTGCCAGCAGCCAAGTCGTCGATAGCGGGAGGAGGGATGAGCAGTTCTTC. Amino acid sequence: CASSQVVDSGRRDEQFF.

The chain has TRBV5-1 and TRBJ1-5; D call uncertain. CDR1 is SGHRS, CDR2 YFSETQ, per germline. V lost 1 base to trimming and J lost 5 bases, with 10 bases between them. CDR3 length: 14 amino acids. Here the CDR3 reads CASSLSQFDQPQHF. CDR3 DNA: TGCGCCAGCAGCTTGAGTCAGTTTGATCAGCCCCAGCATTTT.

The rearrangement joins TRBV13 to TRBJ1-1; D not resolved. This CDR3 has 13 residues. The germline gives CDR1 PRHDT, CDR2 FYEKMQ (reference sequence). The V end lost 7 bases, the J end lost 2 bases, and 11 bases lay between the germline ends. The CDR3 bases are TGTGCCAGCACCTTTTTGGCAAACACTGAAGCTTTCTTT. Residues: CASTFLANTEAFF.

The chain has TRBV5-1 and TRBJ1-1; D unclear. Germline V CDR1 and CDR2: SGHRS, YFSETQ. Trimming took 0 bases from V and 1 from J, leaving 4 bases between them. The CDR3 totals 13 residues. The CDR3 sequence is CASSLGENTEAFF. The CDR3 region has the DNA TGCGCCAGCAGCTTGGGAGAGAACACTGAAGCTTTCTTT.

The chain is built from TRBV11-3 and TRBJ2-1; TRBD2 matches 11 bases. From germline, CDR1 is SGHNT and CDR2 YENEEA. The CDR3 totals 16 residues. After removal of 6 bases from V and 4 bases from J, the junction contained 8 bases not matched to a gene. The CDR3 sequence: CASSYAGTSGYNEQFF. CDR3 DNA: TGTGCCAGCAGTTATGCCGGGACTAGCGGTTACAATGAGCAGTTCTTC.

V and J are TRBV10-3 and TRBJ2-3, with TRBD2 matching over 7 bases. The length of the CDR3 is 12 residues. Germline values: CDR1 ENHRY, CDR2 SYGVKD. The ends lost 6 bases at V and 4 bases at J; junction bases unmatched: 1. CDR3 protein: CAIRREADTQYF. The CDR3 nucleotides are TGTGCCATCAGACGGGAGGCAGATACGCAGTATTTT.

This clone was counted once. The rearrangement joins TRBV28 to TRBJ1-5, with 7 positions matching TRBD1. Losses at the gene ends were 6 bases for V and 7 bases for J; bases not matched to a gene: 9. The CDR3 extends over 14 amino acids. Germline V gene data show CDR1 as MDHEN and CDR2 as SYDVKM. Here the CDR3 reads CASRLDRVGQPQHF. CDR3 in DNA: TGTGCCAGCAGACTTGACAGGGTTGGGCAGCCCCAGCATTTT.

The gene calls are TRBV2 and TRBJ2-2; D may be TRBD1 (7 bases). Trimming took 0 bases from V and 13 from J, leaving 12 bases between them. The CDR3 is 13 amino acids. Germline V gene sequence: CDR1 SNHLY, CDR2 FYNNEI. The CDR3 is CASSEARQGGLFF. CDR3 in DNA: TGTGCCAGCAGTGAAGCCCGACAGGGAGGGCTGTTTTTT. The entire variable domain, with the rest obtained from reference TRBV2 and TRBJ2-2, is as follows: EPEVTQTPSHQVTQMGQEVILRCVPISNHLYFYWYRQILGQKVEFLVSFYNNEISEKSEIFDDQFSVERPDGSNFTLKIRSTKLEDSAMYFCASSEARQGGLFFGEGSRLTVL.

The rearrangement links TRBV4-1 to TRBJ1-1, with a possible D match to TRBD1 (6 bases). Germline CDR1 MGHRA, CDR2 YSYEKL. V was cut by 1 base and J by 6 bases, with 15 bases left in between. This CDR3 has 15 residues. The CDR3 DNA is TGCGCCAGCAGCCAAGTCCGGGGGGGCGCCTCTGAAGCTTTCTTT. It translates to CASSQVRGGASEAFF.

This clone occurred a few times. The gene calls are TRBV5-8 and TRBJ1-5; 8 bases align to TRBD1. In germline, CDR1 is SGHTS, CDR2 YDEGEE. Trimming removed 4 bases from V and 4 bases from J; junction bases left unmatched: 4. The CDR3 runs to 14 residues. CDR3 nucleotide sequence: TGTGCCAGCAGCCCAAGGACAGGGAATCAGCCCCAGCATTTT. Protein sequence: CASSPRTGNQPQHF.

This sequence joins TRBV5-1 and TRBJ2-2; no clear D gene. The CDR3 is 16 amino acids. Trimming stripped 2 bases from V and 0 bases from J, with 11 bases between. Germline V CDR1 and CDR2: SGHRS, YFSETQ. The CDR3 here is CASSFRSRPNTGELFF. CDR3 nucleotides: TGCGCCAGCAGCTTCCGTAGCAGACCGAACACCGGGGAGCTGTTTTTT.

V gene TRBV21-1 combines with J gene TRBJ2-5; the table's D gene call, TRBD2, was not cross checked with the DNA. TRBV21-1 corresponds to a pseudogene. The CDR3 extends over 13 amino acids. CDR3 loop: CASLWTGQETQYF. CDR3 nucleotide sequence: TGTGCCAGCCTGTGGACGGGACAAGAGACCCAGTACTTC.

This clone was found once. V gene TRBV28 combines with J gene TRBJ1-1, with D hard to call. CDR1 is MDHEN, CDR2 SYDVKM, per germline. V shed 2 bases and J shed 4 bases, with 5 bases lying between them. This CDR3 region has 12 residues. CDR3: CASSLAGTEAFF. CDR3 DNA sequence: TGTGCCAGCAGTTTAGCGGGCACTGAAGCTTTCTTT.

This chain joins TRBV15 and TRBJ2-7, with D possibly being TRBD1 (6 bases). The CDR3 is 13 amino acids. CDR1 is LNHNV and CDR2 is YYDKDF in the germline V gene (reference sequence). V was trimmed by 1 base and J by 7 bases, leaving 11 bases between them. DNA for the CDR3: TGTGCCACCAGCAGAGGGACAGCCTCGGAGCAGTACTTC. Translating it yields CATSRGTASEQYF.

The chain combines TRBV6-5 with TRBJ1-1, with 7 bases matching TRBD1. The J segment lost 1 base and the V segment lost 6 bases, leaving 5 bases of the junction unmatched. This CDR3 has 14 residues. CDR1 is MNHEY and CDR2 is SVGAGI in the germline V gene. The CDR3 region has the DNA TGTGCCAGCAGACACAGGGGAGGGAACACTGAAGCTTTCTTT. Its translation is CASRHRGGNTEAFF.